The 26 T cell receptor beta chains below all came from one sample that was sequenced in a study of blood T cell repertoires in COVID-19. Here immunoSEQ multiplex PCR was the method, and the copy in TCRdb shows in-frame clones only, minus some. The sample yields 250,000 to 350,000 clones, approximately 85% seen once. The sequencing input was peripheral blood. The receptors derive from a man between 18 and 35 years old with active or convalescent COVID-19.

The rearrangement links TRBV9 to TRBJ1-2; TRBD1 matches at 7 bases. The germline gives CDR1 SGDLS, CDR2 YYNGEE. The CDR3 runs to 16 residues. V lost 0 bases and J lost 6; bases outside the gene matches: 11. The chain's CDR3 is CASSVGDSLTTDGYTF. CDR3 in DNA: TGTGCCAGCAGCGTAGGGGACAGCCTAACTACGGATGGCTACACCTTC.

The chain uses TRBV2 and TRBJ2-1; TRBD2 matches 8 bases. V lost 6 bases and J lost 7; bases outside the gene matches: 11. CDR1 is SNHLY and CDR2 is FYNNEI in the germline V gene. The CDR3 is 15 amino acids. The DNA of the CDR3 is TGTGCCAGCAGGGCCACCGGGACTAGGTATAATGAGCAGTTCTTC. This gives the protein CASRATGTRYNEQFF.

This clone showed up just once. The chain combines TRBV7-8 with TRBJ2-1; 10 bases agree with TRBD1. J gave up 4 bases and V 3 bases, and 3 bases lay outside the gene matches. There are 15 residues in the CDR3. The germline CDR1 and CDR2 sequences are SGHVS and FQNEAQ. The CDR3 loop is CASSLGDRGYNEQFF. The CDR3 DNA follows: TGTGCCAGCAGCTTGGGGGACAGGGGTTACAATGAGCAGTTCTTC.

J is TRBJ2-1 and V is TRBV4-1, with 10 bases that match TRBD1. J was trimmed by 9 bases and V by 1 base; bases with no gene match: 3. Germline lookup yields CDR1 MGHRA and CDR2 YSYEKL. The length of the CDR3 is 14 residues. CDR3 loop: CASSQGQGAGEQFF. For the CDR3, the DNA is TGCGCCAGCAGCCAAGGACAGGGGGCCGGTGAGCAGTTCTTC.

The CDR3 DNA reads TGTGCCAGCAGCGTTTCCGGGACTTCCTCTCACGAGCAGTACTTC. Protein product: CASSVSGTSSHEQYF. This sequence joins TRBV9 and TRBJ2-7; the D gene is possibly TRBD2 (6 bases). Trimming pared 2 bases from V and 5 bases from J, leaving 17 bases between. Germline V gene sequence: CDR1 SGDLS, CDR2 YYNGEE. This CDR3 is built from 15 residues.

The chain employs TRBV9 and TRBJ2-1; the match to TRBD1 covers 9 bases. The CDR3 totals 15 residues. V lost 1 base and J lost 4; bases outside the gene matches: 3. The germline V gene encodes CDR1 SGDLS and CDR2 YYNGEE. Here the CDR3 reads CASSVRDRDYNEQFF. The CDR3, as DNA: TGTGCCAGCAGCGTAAGGGACAGGGATTACAATGAGCAGTTCTTC.

The chain uses TRBV9 and TRBJ1-2; a weak D match, TRBD1 (6 bases). Germline V CDR1 and CDR2: SGDLS, YYNGEE. V lost 3 bases and J 1 base, leaving 16 bases between the germline ends. The CDR3 consists of 16 residues. The CDR3 nucleotides read TGTGCCAGCAGCGCCGGAAGACAGGCGAATAACTATGGCTACACCTTC. It translates to CASSAGRQANNYGYTF.

V gene TRBV19 combines with J gene TRBJ2-1; 8 bases are a match to TRBD2. V dropped 6 bases and J dropped 5; count of bases not matched to a gene: 9. Germline loops: CDR1 LNHDA, CDR2 SQIVND (reference sequence). The CDR3 is 15 amino acids. The CDR3 DNA reads TGTGCCAGTAGCCTTCGGGGGGGCCACGACAATGAGCAGTTCTTC. Amino acid sequence: CASSLRGGHDNEQFF.

This chain uses TRBV6-1 with TRBJ1-6; D may be TRBD1 (5 bases). In germline, CDR1 is MNHNS, CDR2 SASEGT. This CDR3 contains 19 residues. V was clipped by 0 bases and J by 0 bases, with 15 bases between them. CDR3 nucleotide sequence: TGTGCCAGCAGTGAAGCGCCGGGTTTGGGGCACTCCTATAATTCACCCCTCCACTTT. This encodes CASSEAPGLGHSYNSPLHF.

The chain is built from TRBV10-1 and TRBJ2-7; 7 positions agree with TRBD2. This CDR3 has 15 residues. After removal of 3 bases from V and 1 base from J, the junction contained 6 bases not matched to a gene. The V gene's germline CDR1 is WNHNN and CDR2 SYGVQD (reference sequence). CDR3 coding DNA: TGCGCCAGCAGTGAAACTCCGGGACTATCCTACGAGCAGTACTTC. It specifies CASSETPGLSYEQYF.

A few counts support this clone. The chain is built from TRBV19 and TRBJ1-4, with 10 bases lining up with TRBD1. This CDR3 is built from 18 residues. Germline V gene data show CDR1 as LNHDA and CDR2 as SQIVND (reference sequence). J was trimmed by 6 bases and V by 5 bases; bases with no gene match: 15. The CDR3 sequence is CASSVPGQGPSAYEKLFF. CDR3 DNA: TGTGCCAGTAGTGTTCCGGGACAGGGGCCTTCCGCCTATGAAAAACTGTTTTTT.

This clone has just one count. The V and J genes are TRBV6-5 and TRBJ2-2; D unclear. Trimming took off 1 base at V and 4 bases at J, with 4 bases between the two ends. The CDR3 has 13 amino acids. Germline V gene lookup returns CDR1 MNHEY and CDR2 SVGAGI. CDR3 bases: TGTGCCAGCAGTTACTTAGCCACCGGGGAGCTGTTTTTT. Its protein product is CASSYLATGELFF.

The chain employs TRBV13 and TRBJ2-3, with D tentatively TRBD2 (6 bases). The V and J ends lost 4 bases and 4 bases respectively, with 15 bases between them. Looked up from germline, CDR1 is PRHDT and CDR2 is FYEKMQ (reference sequence). This CDR3 contains 15 residues. This CDR3 reads CASSSRDSEADTQYF. The CDR3 DNA reads TGTGCCAGCAGCTCACGGGACTCGGAGGCAGATACGCAGTATTTT.

This sequence joins TRBV12-3 or TRBV12-4 and TRBJ2-2; the D is unclear. V was trimmed by 4 bases and J by 8 bases, leaving 8 bases between them. The CDR3 contains 12 residues. In DNA form, the CDR3 reads TGTGCCAGCAGTTCCAGGTGGGGGGAGCTGTTTTTT. Its translation: CASSSRWGELFF.

The gene calls are TRBV21-1 and TRBJ2-1; the table gives TRBD2 as D, unverified against the DNA. TRBV21-1 is described as a pseudogene. The CDR3 extends over 19 amino acids. CDR3: CASRTRRWAGGYSYNEQFF. The CDR3 bases are TGTGCCAGCAGGACTCGCCGTTGGGCGGGGGGATACTCCTACAATGAGCAGTTCTTC.

Turning to this clone: Germline is not matched at one junction end, which may reflect a read error. This chain links TRBV7-9 with TRBJ1-1; 7 bases fit TRBD1. Germline V CDR1 and CDR2: SEHNR, FQNEAQ (reference sequence). The CDR3 contains 14 residues. This chain's CDR3 is CASSLGQSNTEALF. The CDR3 DNA reads TGTGCCAGCAGCTTGGGACAGTCGAACACTGAAGCTCTCTTT.

The chain uses TRBV15 and TRBJ1-4; unclear D gene. CDR3 length: 15 residues. Trimming pared 0 bases from V and 10 bases from J, leaving 15 bases between. Germline V gene lookup returns CDR1 LNHNV and CDR2 YYDKDF (reference sequence). The CDR3 spells CATSRERAEGGKLFF. The CDR3 DNA sequence: TGTGCCACCAGCAGAGAAAGGGCGGAGGGTGGAAAACTGTTTTTT. The complete variable domain, with remaining parts taken from reference TRBV15 and TRBJ1-4, reads DAMVIQNPRYQVTQFGKPVTLSCSQTLNHNVMYWYQQKSSQAPKLLFHYYDKDFNNEADTPDNFQSRRPNTSFCFLDIRSPGLGDTAMYLCATSRERAEGGKLFFGSGTQLSVL.

The chain uses TRBV6-6 and TRBJ2-1; 9 bases fit TRBD2. This CDR3 contains 19 residues. V trimming: 5 bases; J trimming: 4 bases; junction bases outside the gene matches: 18. Germline CDR1 reads MNHNY; CDR2 reads SVGAGI (reference sequence). The DNA of the CDR3 is TGTGCCAGCAGTCGATCCGGCGGGGGGGGCGGGCGATTATACAATGAGCAGTTCTTC. Translation: CASSRSGGGGGRLYNEQFF.

The chain recombines TRBV6-5 with TRBJ2-6; TRBD1 is a possible D gene (5 bases). From germline, CDR1 is MNHEY and CDR2 SVGAGI. CDR3 length: 14 residues. V lost 0 bases, J lost 9 bases, and 9 bases lay in between. The CDR3 sequence is CASSYSQGFNVLTF. CDR3 sequence (DNA): TGTGCCAGCAGTTACTCCCAGGGATTCAACGTCCTGACTTTC.

This chain connects TRBV6-2 or TRBV6-3 to TRBJ2-7; 7 positions match TRBD1. The CDR3 sequence is 14 residues long. Germline V lookup: CDR1 MNHEY, CDR2 SVGEGT. V dropped 2 bases and J dropped 3; count of bases not matched to a gene: 4. DNA of the CDR3: TGTGCCAGCAGTTACCCGGGACAGAACTACGAGCAGTACTTC. The encoded protein is CASSYPGQNYEQYF.

The J gene is TRBJ2-5, the V gene TRBV2; 14 nucleotides line up with TRBD2. After removal of 6 bases from V and 3 bases from J, the junction contained 3 bases not matched to a gene. From germline, CDR1 is SNHLY and CDR2 FYNNEI. This CDR3 has 15 amino acids. The CDR3 region has the DNA TGTGCCAGCAGGCGGACTAGCGGGGGGAAAGAGACCCAGTACTTC. Translation: CASRRTSGGKETQYF.

This chain connects TRBV10-2 to TRBJ2-7; 8 bases fit TRBD1. V dropped 8 bases and J dropped 5; count of bases not matched to a gene: 8. The V gene's germline CDR1 is WSHSY and CDR2 SAAADI. The CDR3 covers 13 residues. CDR3 bases: TGCGCCAGCCTCAGGGGGCAGGCCAACGAGCAGTACTTC. Amino acids: CASLRGQANEQYF.

The chain recombines TRBV19 with TRBJ1-5, with 9 nucleotides matching TRBD1. Germline loops: CDR1 LNHDA, CDR2 SQIVND (reference sequence). CDR3 length: 14 residues. Trimming cost V 7 bases and J 5 bases; bases outside gene matches: 6. The CDR3 nucleotides read TGTGCCAGTAACGTTGGACAGGGGTATCAGCCCCAGCATTTT. Protein sequence: CASNVGQGYQPQHF.

This chain connects TRBV2 to TRBJ2-3, with 8 bases lining up with TRBD2. Germline V gene data show CDR1 as SNHLY and CDR2 as FYNNEI. V lost 6 bases and J lost 2; bases outside the gene matches: 16. The length of the CDR3 is 18 residues. Here the CDR3 reads CASRAPSGGARDTDTQYF. The CDR3 coding sequence is TGTGCCAGCAGAGCCCCGTCGGGGGGGGCGCGTGACACAGATACGCAGTATTTT.

This clone was counted a single time. The CDR3 spells CASSPTGSGWVETQYF. The DNA of the CDR3 is TGCGCCAGCAGCCCCACTGGATCGGGGTGGGTTGAGACCCAGTACTTC. This chain links TRBV5-1 with TRBJ2-5, with D possibly TRBD2 on 5 matching bases. This CDR3 contains 16 residues. V was pared by 4 bases and J by 5 bases, with 21 bases between. Germline V gene sequence: CDR1 SGHRS, CDR2 YFSETQ.

This chain uses TRBV18 with TRBJ2-1; D unclear. The CDR3 consists of 15 residues. The germline V gene has CDR1 KGHSH and CDR2 LQKENI. The V and J ends lost 0 bases and 9 bases respectively, with 15 bases between them. This CDR3 reads CASSPPHNPYGEQFF. The CDR3 DNA is TGTGCCAGCTCACCACCTCACAACCCATATGGTGAGCAGTTCTTC.